This T cell receptor beta chain was obtained from a study of blood T cell repertoires in COVID-19. About the research overall: The United States, Italy and Spain provided the acute and convalescent COVID-19 samples. The cDNA or gDNA used as material had been derived from T cells, B-cell-depleted T cells, or PBMCs.

In the study's own analysis: From reference gene primer amplification, estimates of nucleated cell counts were derived. The data were produced by immunoSEQ multiplex PCR, yet TCRdb's version contains in-frame clones alone and is incomplete. V, J and clone size reflect that table, while D and trimming were determined from the DNA. The repertoire consists of around 42,000 clones, with roughly 85% occurring once and the leading ten covering roughly 13%. With 1 base clipped from V and 10 bases from J, the junction kept 9 bases outside the gene matches. This CDR3 contains 14 residues. Germline V gene lookup returns CDR1 GTSNPN and CDR2 SVGIG (reference sequence).

The sample comprised peripheral blood. The chain recombines TRBV30 with TRBJ2-3; 9 nucleotides agree with TRBD1. The sequence came from an older woman in a cohort sampled during active COVID-19. This CDR3 reads CAWSDRTGASAQYF. The CDR3 nucleotides read TGTGCCTGGAGTGACAGGACAGGGGCCTCGGCGCAGTATTTT.